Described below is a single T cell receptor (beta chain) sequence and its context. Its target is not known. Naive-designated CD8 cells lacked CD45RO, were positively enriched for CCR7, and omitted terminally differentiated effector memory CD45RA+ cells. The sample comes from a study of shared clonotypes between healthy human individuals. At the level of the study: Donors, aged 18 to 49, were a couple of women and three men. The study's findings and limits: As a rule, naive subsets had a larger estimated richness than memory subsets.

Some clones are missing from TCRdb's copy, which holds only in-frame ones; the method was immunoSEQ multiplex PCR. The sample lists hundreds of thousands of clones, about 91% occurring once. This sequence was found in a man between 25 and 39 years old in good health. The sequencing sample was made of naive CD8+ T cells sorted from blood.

In nucleotides, the CDR3 is TGTGCCAGCGCTAACGGCGCATATAGCAATCAGCCCCAGCATTTT. This translates into CASANGAYSNQPQHF. The rearrangement joins TRBV27 to TRBJ1-5; D is uncertain. From germline, CDR1 is MNHEY and CDR2 SMNVEV (reference sequence). V lost 8 bases to trimming and J lost 0 bases, with 14 bases between them. The CDR3 runs to 15 residues.